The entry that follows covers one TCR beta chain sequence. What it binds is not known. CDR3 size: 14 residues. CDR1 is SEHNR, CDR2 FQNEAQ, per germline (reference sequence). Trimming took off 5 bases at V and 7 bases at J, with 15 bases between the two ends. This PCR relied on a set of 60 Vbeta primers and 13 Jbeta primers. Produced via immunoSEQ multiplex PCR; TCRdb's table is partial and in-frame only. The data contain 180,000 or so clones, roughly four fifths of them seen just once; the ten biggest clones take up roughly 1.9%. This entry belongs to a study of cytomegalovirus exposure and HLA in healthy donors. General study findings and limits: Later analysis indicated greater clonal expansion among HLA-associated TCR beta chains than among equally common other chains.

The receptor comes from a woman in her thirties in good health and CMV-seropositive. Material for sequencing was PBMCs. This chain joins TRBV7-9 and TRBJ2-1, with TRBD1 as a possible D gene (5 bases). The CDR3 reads CASSPPQGRNEQFF. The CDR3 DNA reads TGTGCCAGCAGCCCCCCCCAGGGTAGGAATGAGCAGTTCTTC.